The rows below give T cell receptor beta chains drawn from one sample of a study of blood T cell repertoires in COVID-19. The protocol was immunoSEQ multiplex PCR, while the TCRdb copy is restricted to in-frame clones and leaves out a portion. Seen here are approximately 210,000 clones, roughly 81% observed once, and the top ten hold roughly 7.6%. The specimen was peripheral blood. The receptors here all came from a woman in her forties or fifties with active or convalescent COVID-19. Both conserved end residues are part of each CDR3. A D gene is named only where the DNA matches it firmly. Clone size is given for some rows only: seen once, a few or many times, or a class if the clone is expanded.

size	V	D	J	CDR3	DNA
-	TRBV28	TRBD1	TRBJ1-2	CASSGTAMGYGYTF	TGTGCCAGCAGCGGGACAGCAATGGGCTATGGCTACACCTTC
-	TRBV6-4	TRBD1	TRBJ1-1	CASSDSEGAGAFF	TGTGCCAGCAGTGACTCGGAGGGGGCAGGGGCTTTCTTT
-	TRBV7-9	TRBD1	TRBJ1-4	CASSPGTGLREKLFF	TGTGCCAGCAGCCCCGGGACAGGGTTACGAGAAAAACTGTTTTTT
-	TRBV12-5	TRBD1	TRBJ1-2	CASALDRDYGYTF	TGTGCTAGTGCCTTAGACAGGGATTATGGCTACACCTTC
-	TRBV18	-	TRBJ2-5	CASSARPGPQETQYF	TGTGCCAGCTCTGCGCGTCCAGGGCCCCAAGAGACCCAGTACTTC
-	TRBV9	TRBD1	TRBJ2-5	CASSVEGTGKGETQYF	TGTGCCAGCAGCGTAGAGGGGACAGGGAAGGGAGAGACCCAGTACTTC
many	TRBV28	-	TRBJ2-2	CASSFTNTGELFF	TGTGCCAGCAGTTTTACAAACACCGGGGAGCTGTTTTTT
-	TRBV6-5	-	TRBJ1-5	CASAHAGASNQPQHF	TGTGCCAGCGCCCACGCAGGGGCGAGCAATCAGCCCCAGCATTTT
-	TRBV12-3/TRBV12-4	-	TRBJ1-1	CASSLTGDTEAFF	TGTGCCAGCAGTTTAACGGGGGACACTGAAGCTTTCTTT
-	TRBV6-5	-	TRBJ1-5	CASSLQGLNQPQHF	TGTGCCAGCAGTCTCCAGGGACTCAATCAGCCCCAGCATTTT
-	TRBV28	-	TRBJ1-6	CASSPVSTGSPLHF	TGTGCCAGCAGTCCGGTGTCGACTGGGTCACCCCTCCACTTT
few	TRBV2	TRBD1	TRBJ1-6	CASCIGQALASPLHF	TGTGCCAGCTGTATTGGACAGGCTCTAGCGTCACCCCTCCACTTT
few	TRBV19	TRBD1	TRBJ1-2	CASSVDRNNYGYTF	TGTGCCAGTAGTGTGGACAGGAACAACTATGGCTACACCTTC
few	TRBV11-2	TRBD2	TRBJ2-3	CASSLVSGTSTDTQYF	TGTGCCAGCAGCTTAGTTAGCGGGACTAGCACAGATACGCAGTATTTT
-	TRBV6-5	-	TRBJ1-2	CASSNHRARYGYTF	TGTGCCAGCAGTAATCACAGGGCCCGGTATGGCTACACCTTC
-	TRBV19	TRBD2	TRBJ2-3	CASSVSWREGVDTQYF	TGTGCCAGTAGTGTCAGCTGGCGGGAGGGCGTAGATACGCAGTATTTT
-	TRBV6-6	TRBD2	TRBJ2-5	CASRPSGSWQETQYF	TGTGCCAGCAGGCCCAGCGGGAGTTGGCAAGAGACCCAGTACTTC
once	TRBV3-1/TRBV3-2	TRBD1	TRBJ1-2	CASSRSQGGDYGYTF	TGTGCCAGCAGCCGCTCCCAGGGGGGAGACTATGGCTACACCTTC
-	TRBV6-4	TRBD1	TRBJ2-2	CASRQGQVNTGELFF	TGTGCCAGCAGACAGGGACAGGTGAACACCGGGGAGCTGTTTTTT
-	TRBV7-3	-	TRBJ2-3	CASSLTRETQYF	TGTGCCAGCAGCCTTACTAGGGAAACGCAGTATTTT
-	TRBV7-9	TRBD1	TRBJ1-3	CASSLGGTGRNTIYF	TGTGCCAGCAGCTTAGGCGGGACAGGGAGAAACACCATATATTTT
-	TRBV5-6	TRBD1	TRBJ2-2	CASLRGLNTGELFF	TGTGCCAGCCTCAGGGGGCTGAACACCGGGGAGCTGTTTTTT
-	TRBV4-1	TRBD2	TRBJ2-5	CASSYYGTSGSPSQETQYF	TGCGCCAGCAGCTATTACGGGACTAGCGGGAGCCCCTCCCAAGAGACCCAGTACTTC
-	TRBV5-1	TRBD1	TRBJ1-4	CASSLSGQGNEKLFF	TGCGCCAGCAGCTTGTCAGGACAGGGTAATGAAAAACTGTTTTTT
-	TRBV7-9	-	TRBJ1-3	CASSSVTVSGNTIYF	TGTGCCAGCAGCTCCGTGACAGTCTCCGGAAACACCATATATTTT
-	TRBV2	-	TRBJ2-1	CASQRRAYNEQFF	TGTGCCTCACAGCGGAGGGCCTACAATGAGCAGTTCTTC
-	TRBV6-6	-	TRBJ2-3	CASSYGAEGGWDTQYF	TGTGCCAGCAGTTACGGGGCTGAGGGAGGTTGGGATACGCAGTATTTT
-	TRBV28	-	TRBJ1-2	CASSLGSGTRLYGYTF	TGTGCCAGCAGTTTAGGGAGCGGGACAAGACTCTATGGCTACACCTTC
-	TRBV18	-	TRBJ2-4	CASSPVVGASGKNIQYF	TGTGCCAGCTCACCGGTCGTTGGTGCCTCGGGCAAAAACATTCAGTACTTC
few	TRBV6-5	-	TRBJ1-1	CASSIQVITEAFF	TGTGCCAGCTCGATCCAGGTGATCACTGAAGCTTTCTTT
-	TRBV29-1	-	TRBJ1-2	CSVEEGEGGYGYTF	TGCAGCGTTGAAGAGGGAGAGGGCGGCTATGGCTACACCTTC
once	TRBV10-3	-	TRBJ1-5	CAMGGEGNQPQHF	TGTGCCATGGGGGGAGAGGGCAATCAGCCCCAGCATTTT
-	TRBV5-4	-	TRBJ2-3	CASSARQGTDTQYF	TGTGCCAGCAGCGCACGACAGGGCACAGATACGCAGTATTTT
-	TRBV6-5	TRBD2	TRBJ2-2	CASSLAGANTGELFF	TGTGCCAGCAGCCTAGCGGGGGCGAACACCGGGGAGCTGTTTTTT
-	TRBV5-5	TRBD2	TRBJ2-2	CASSLSGRALTGELFF	TGTGCCAGCAGCCTAAGCGGGAGGGCCTTAACCGGGGAGCTGTTTTTT
-	TRBV29-1	TRBD1	TRBJ1-2	CSVWTGPPDYGYTF	TGCAGCGTTTGGACAGGGCCCCCCGACTATGGCTACACCTTC
once	TRBV28	TRBD1	TRBJ2-1	CALDRGLGEQFF	TGTGCCCTGGACAGGGGGCTTGGTGAGCAGTTCTTC
-	TRBV6-5	-	TRBJ1-2	CASSYFGEGGYTF	TGTGCCAGCAGTTACTTTGGGGAGGGGGGCTACACCTTC
-	TRBV6-5	-	TRBJ1-2	CASSYSSRGGYGYTF	TGTGCCAGCAGTTACTCGAGTAGGGGGGGCTATGGCTACACCTTC
-	TRBV9	TRBD2	TRBJ2-3	CASSVPRAGTSGGASTDTQYF	TGTGCCAGCAGCGTACCCCGAGCCGGGACTAGCGGGGGGGCTAGCACAGATACGCAGTATTTT
-	TRBV5-1	TRBD1	TRBJ2-2	CASSPDRGYTGELFF	TGCGCCAGCAGCCCGGACAGGGGGTACACCGGGGAGCTGTTTTTT
-	TRBV10-2	TRBD1	TRBJ1-1	CASSATGEGAAFF	TGCGCCAGCAGTGCCACAGGGGAAGGAGCAGCTTTCTTT
-	TRBV28	TRBD2	TRBJ2-5	CASSPVGLAESQETQYF	TGTGCCAGCAGTCCCGTGGGACTAGCGGAGTCGCAAGAGACCCAGTACTTC
once	TRBV6-1	-	TRBJ1-5	CASSEVAGRPQHF	TGTGCCAGCAGTGAAGTGGCGGGGCGGCCCCAGCATTTT
-	TRBV28	TRBD1	TRBJ2-3	CASSTGTGQDTQYF	TGTGCCAGCAGTACCGGGACAGGGCAAGATACGCAGTATTTT
-	TRBV10-3	-	TRBJ1-5	CAISAGGQPQHF	TGTGCCATCAGTGCGGGGGGTCAGCCCCAGCATTTT
-	TRBV25-1	-	TRBJ2-3	CASSGQSYTDTQYF	TGTGCCAGCAGTGGACAGAGTTACACAGATACGCAGTATTTT
-	TRBV5-1	TRBD1	TRBJ2-2	CASRRPGTGMAGELFF	TGCGCCAGCAGGAGACCCGGGACAGGGATGGCCGGGGAGCTGTTTTTT
-	TRBV28	-	TRBJ2-2	CASSFSVLGSGELFF	TGTGCCAGCAGTTTTAGCGTTCTTGGGAGCGGGGAGCTGTTTTTT
-	TRBV3-1/TRBV3-2	TRBD1	TRBJ1-1	CASSQRTGANTEAFF	TGTGCCAGCAGCCAGAGGACAGGGGCGAACACTGAAGCTTTCTTT
-	TRBV9	TRBD1	TRBJ1-6	CASSAWTGSPLHF	TGTGCCAGCAGCGCATGGACAGGGTCACCCCTCCACTTT
-	TRBV19	-	TRBJ2-7	CASTLTGSSYEQYF	TGTGCCAGTACCCTGACAGGATCCTCCTACGAGCAGTACTTC
-	TRBV19	-	TRBJ1-3	CASRSRESGNTIYF	TGTGCCAGTAGATCTCGGGAATCTGGAAACACCATATATTTT